This TCR beta chain is from a study of cytomegalovirus exposure and HLA in healthy donors. The PCR contained 60 Vbeta and 13 Jbeta primers. Using immunoSEQ multiplex PCR, the repertoire was profiled, and TCRdb retains in-frame clones only, with some absent. The table includes 90,000 or so clones, 80% to 90% detected once. V dropped 7 bases and J dropped 10 bases, with 9 bases sitting between them. Germline V gene lookup returns CDR1 SGDLS and CDR2 YYNGEE. The length of the CDR3 is 10 residues. This clone occurred once. V usage is TRBV9 and J usage is TRBJ2-1; a weak D match, TRBD1 (6 bases). Sequenced material: PBMCs. This clonotype was sampled from a young man in good health and CMV-seropositive. The CDR3 DNA follows: TGTGCCAGCGGGACAAACGAGCAGTTCTTC. The encoded protein is CASGTNEQFF.